The 3 T cell receptor beta chains below all came from one sample that was sequenced in a study of beta chain features in type 1 diabetes. As every portion of the isolated RNA was reverse transcribed, the sequencing read expressed TCRB transcripts. Sequencing used immunoSEQ multiplex PCR; TCRdb keeps in-frame clones, though not all of them. The table lists 150,000 or so clones, around a tenth of them singletons, with 0.65% in the top ten. The specimen sequenced was central memory CD4+ T cells from blood. All receptors come from a woman in her forties in good health.

The V gene is TRBV5-1, the J gene TRBJ2-5; D call uncertain. This CDR3 is 12 amino acids long. V lost 1 base to trimming and J lost 2 bases, with 3 bases between them. Germline V gene lookup returns CDR1 SGHRS and CDR2 YFSETQ. Here the CDR3 reads CASSLYQETQYF. The CDR3 bases are TGCGCCAGCAGCTTGTATCAAGAGACCCAGTACTTC.

This clone turned up a few times. The rearrangement links TRBV5-1 to TRBJ2-3, with 11 bases that match TRBD2. Germline V lookup: CDR1 SGHRS, CDR2 YFSETQ. The CDR3 length is 17 residues. With 4 bases clipped from V and 3 bases from J, the junction kept 10 bases outside the gene matches. DNA of the CDR3: TGCGCCAGCAGCGCCGGGACTAGCGGCGCCGGGACAGATACGCAGTATTTT. Translated: CASSAGTSGAGTDTQYF.

This chain joins TRBV7-9 and TRBJ2-3; D not resolved. Germline loops: CDR1 SEHNR, CDR2 FQNEAQ (reference sequence). The V and J ends lost 3 bases and 1 base respectively, with 5 bases between them. The CDR3 totals 13 residues. The CDR3: CASSFTGTDTQYF. The CDR3 DNA follows: TGTGCCAGCAGCTTTACAGGCACAGATACGCAGTATTTT.